Listed below are T cell receptor beta chains from one sample, sequenced in a study of memory CD4+ T cells and cytomegalovirus serostatus. Data came from immunoSEQ multiplex PCR; TCRdb stores just in-frame clones and leaves some out. The profile covers around 53,000 clones, with around 85% appearing a single time and about 0.86% taken by the ten largest. Specimen: memory CD4+ T cells from blood. These receptor sequences come from an adult in good health and CMV-seronegative. The CDR3 runs from the conserved cysteine through the conserved F or W. The order of the fields is V gene, D gene, J gene, clone size, CDR3 DNA, CDR3 protein. A D gene is named only where the DNA matches it firmly. Not all rows give a size; the values are once, few, many and, for expanded clones, a class.

V: TRBV9; D: .; J: TRBJ2-1; size: .; DNA: TGTGCCAGCAGCGTGCGCGACAATGAGCAGTTCTTC; CDR3: CASSVRDNEQFF
V: TRBV19; D: .; J: TRBJ1-1; size: .; DNA: TGTGCCAGTAGTATAGAGGGGTTAAACACTGAAGCTTTCTTT; CDR3: CASSIEGLNTEAFF
V: TRBV18; D: TRBD1; J: TRBJ1-5; size: .; DNA: TGTGCCAGCTCGGGGGACAGATATCAGCCCCAGCATTTT; CDR3: CASSGDRYQPQHF
V: TRBV28; D: .; J: TRBJ1-5; size: .; DNA: TGTGCCAGCAGGGGGGGGGCGGGTCAGCCCCAGCATTTT; CDR3: CASRGGAGQPQHF
V: TRBV11-2; D: .; J: TRBJ2-1; size: .; DNA: TGTGCCAGCAGCTTGGATGTCAGCTCCTACAATGAGCAGTTCTTC; CDR3: CASSLDVSSYNEQFF
V: TRBV12-5; D: .; J: TRBJ1-2; size: medium-sized; DNA: TGTGCTAGTGGTTTGGCAACAGGAGCAGGGACCTTC; CDR3: CASGLATGAGTF
V: TRBV2; D: .; J: TRBJ2-1; size: .; DNA: TGTGCCAGCGCCCAACAGGAAAATGAGCAGTTCTTC; CDR3: CASAQQENEQFF
V: TRBV19; D: .; J: TRBJ1-2; size: .; DNA: TGTGCCACACAAGAAACCGGGGGGAGTTATGGCTACACCTTC; CDR3: CATQETGGSYGYTF
V: TRBV11-2; D: TRBD1; J: TRBJ1-4; size: few; DNA: TGTGCCAGCAGCTTCGGGGGACAGAGAAAACTGTTTTTT; CDR3: CASSFGGQRKLFF
V: TRBV6-5; D: .; J: TRBJ1-5; size: .; DNA: TGTGCCATCAGCCCCGGGTCTAGCAATCAGCCCCAGCATTTT; CDR3: CAISPGSSNQPQHF
V: TRBV6-5; D: TRBD2; J: TRBJ2-5; size: .; DNA: TGTGCCAGCAGTTACTTGGGCGGGAGTGTTGAGACCCAGTACTTC; CDR3: CASSYLGGSVETQYF
V: TRBV4-1; D: .; J: TRBJ2-6; size: .; DNA: TGCGCCAGCAGCCAAAGGACGGGGTCTGGGGCCAACGTCCTGACTTTC; CDR3: CASSQRTGSGANVLTF
V: TRBV10-3; D: TRBD1; J: TRBJ1-2; size: .; DNA: TGTGCCATCAGTTCGACAGGGGGCGACTATGGCTACACCTTC; CDR3: CAISSTGGDYGYTF
V: TRBV6-1; D: TRBD1; J: TRBJ1-1; size: .; DNA: TGTGCCAGCAGTGATACCCACAGGGGGCGTCCCGAAGCTTTCTTT; CDR3: CASSDTHRGRPEAFF
V: TRBV5-1; D: .; J: TRBJ1-2; size: few; DNA: TGCGCCAGCAGGGAGGGGTTCTATGGCTACACCTTC; CDR3: CASREGFYGYTF
V: TRBV5-5; D: TRBD1; J: TRBJ1-2; size: .; DNA: TGTGCCAGCAGCCGGGACAGGGGGGTTGGCTACACCTTC; CDR3: CASSRDRGVGYTF
V: TRBV7-2; D: TRBD1; J: TRBJ1-6; size: .; DNA: TGTGCCAGCGGACAGGGTGCTAATTCACCCCTCCACTTT; CDR3: CASGQGANSPLHF
V: TRBV29-1; D: TRBD1; J: TRBJ1-1; size: .; DNA: TGCAGCGTTGGGACAGGGGTGGACACTGAAGCTTTCTTT; CDR3: CSVGTGVDTEAFF
V: TRBV4-1; D: .; J: TRBJ1-4; size: .; DNA: TGCGCCAGCAGCCAGCTGCAGGGTACTAATGAAAAACTGTTTTTT; CDR3: CASSQLQGTNEKLFF
V: TRBV4-1; D: TRBD1; J: TRBJ2-1; size: once; DNA: TGCGCCAGCAGCCAGGGGACAGGCCCGGACGGTGAGCAGTTCTTC; CDR3: CASSQGTGPDGEQFF
V: TRBV6-5; D: .; J: TRBJ2-4; size: .; DNA: TGTGCCAGCAGTTACTCCCTCCTGGGGTTCAACATTCAGTACTTC; CDR3: CASSYSLLGFNIQYF
V: TRBV9; D: .; J: TRBJ2-3; size: .; DNA: TGTGCCAGCAGCGTCAGTCTCACAGATACGCAGTATTTT; CDR3: CASSVSLTDTQYF
V: TRBV19; D: .; J: TRBJ1-2; size: .; DNA: TGTGCCAGGCTTTCGACTCTTATTCCAGATGGCTACACCTTC; CDR3: CARLSTLIPDGYTF
V: TRBV10-1; D: TRBD2; J: TRBJ2-3; size: .; DNA: TGCGCCAGCAGTACCGGGACTATGATCACAGATACGCAGTATTTT; CDR3: CASSTGTMITDTQYF
V: TRBV6-4; D: TRBD1; J: TRBJ2-7; size: few; DNA: TGTGCCAGCAGTGAACAGGGGGTCGGCGAGCAGTACTTC; CDR3: CASSEQGVGEQYF
V: TRBV7-2; D: .; J: TRBJ2-7; size: .; DNA: TGTGCCAGCATAAGACAGGTTCTTCCCATCTACGAGCAGTACTTC; CDR3: CASIRQVLPIYEQYF
V: TRBV5-1; D: TRBD1; J: TRBJ1-2; size: .; DNA: TGCGCCAGCAGCCCAGACAGGGCTGGAGGCTACACCTTC; CDR3: CASSPDRAGGYTF
V: TRBV4-1; D: .; J: TRBJ1-2; size: .; DNA: TGCGCCAGCAGCCAAAAGACCGAAGCGCCCTATGGCTACACCTTC; CDR3: CASSQKTEAPYGYTF
V: TRBV7-6; D: .; J: TRBJ2-3; size: .; DNA: TGTGCCAGCAGCTTAGAAAACCAGGGCCCGCAGTATTTT; CDR3: CASSLENQGPQYF
V: TRBV11-3; D: .; J: TRBJ2-1; size: .; DNA: TGTGCCAGCAGCTTTCTGAGTGGTAATGAGCAGTTCTTC; CDR3: CASSFLSGNEQFF
V: TRBV27; D: .; J: TRBJ1-2; size: .; DNA: TGTGCCAGCAGTTTGGGCCTTTCAAACTATGGCTACACCTTC; CDR3: CASSLGLSNYGYTF
V: TRBV11-3; D: .; J: TRBJ2-3; size: .; DNA: TGTGCCAGCAACCCTTTGAAGAGGACCAGCACAGATACGCAGTATTTT; CDR3: CASNPLKRTSTDTQYF
V: TRBV7-9; D: .; J: TRBJ2-7; size: .; DNA: TGTGCCAGCAGCTTAGAGTCTAGTTTCGAGCAGTACTTC; CDR3: CASSLESSFEQYF
V: TRBV2; D: .; J: TRBJ1-5; size: .; DNA: TGTGCCAGCGAAACAGGGCGCAATCAGCCCCAGCATTTT; CDR3: CASETGRNQPQHF
V: TRBV7-9; D: .; J: TRBJ1-1; size: .; DNA: TGTGCCAGCAGCTTATGGCAAGAAGCTTTCTTT; CDR3: CASSLWQEAFF
V: TRBV12-5; D: .; J: TRBJ2-7; size: .; DNA: TGTGCTTCACTTCAGGCGGGAGAGCAGTACTTC; CDR3: CASLQAGEQYF
V: TRBV19; D: .; J: TRBJ2-1; size: .; DNA: TGTGCCAGTCAGAAGGAGGGTTCCTACAATGAGCAGTTCTTC; CDR3: CASQKEGSYNEQFF
V: TRBV6-1; D: .; J: TRBJ1-2; size: once; DNA: TGTGCCAGCAGTGAAGCATCCCCAAGCTATGGCTACACCTTC; CDR3: CASSEASPSYGYTF
V: TRBV25-1; D: TRBD2; J: TRBJ2-1; size: .; DNA: TGTGCCAGTGAAGCGGGGGGCCGCTGGAGAGAGCAGTTCTTC; CDR3: CASEAGGRWREQFF
V: TRBV29-1; D: .; J: TRBJ1-4; size: .; DNA: TGCAGCGTCTCTCGGGCAAACGATGAAAAACTGTTTTTT; CDR3: CSVSRANDEKLFF
V: TRBV19; D: .; J: TRBJ1-5; size: few; DNA: TGTGCCAGTAGTATAGTCGGGGGTGTAGAGCATTTT; CDR3: CASSIVGGVEHF
V: TRBV19; D: .; J: TRBJ1-5; size: .; DNA: TGTGCCAGTACCCCGGTCGGTAGCAATCAGCCCCAGCATTTT; CDR3: CASTPVGSNQPQHF
V: TRBV18; D: TRBD2; J: TRBJ2-1; size: .; DNA: TGTGCCAGCTCACCAACGCTAGCGGGAGACCACAATGAGCAGTTCTTC; CDR3: CASSPTLAGDHNEQFF
V: TRBV6-5; D: .; J: TRBJ2-7; size: .; DNA: TGTGCCAGCAGTCTAGATATACGTAGCTCCTACGAGCAGTACTTC; CDR3: CASSLDIRSSYEQYF
V: TRBV5-4; D: .; J: TRBJ1-1; size: .; DNA: TGTGCCAGCAGCCCCCTCGGAGAACAGGGATCAGCTTTCTTT; CDR3: CASSPLGEQGSAFF
V: TRBV29-1; D: .; J: TRBJ1-2; size: .; DNA: TGCAGCGTTTTGAACGACAGCTATGGCTACACCTTC; CDR3: CSVLNDSYGYTF
V: TRBV6-1; D: .; J: TRBJ1-2; size: few; DNA: TGTGCCAGCAGTGAAAGTTGGACGGGCGGCTACACCTTC; CDR3: CASSESWTGGYTF